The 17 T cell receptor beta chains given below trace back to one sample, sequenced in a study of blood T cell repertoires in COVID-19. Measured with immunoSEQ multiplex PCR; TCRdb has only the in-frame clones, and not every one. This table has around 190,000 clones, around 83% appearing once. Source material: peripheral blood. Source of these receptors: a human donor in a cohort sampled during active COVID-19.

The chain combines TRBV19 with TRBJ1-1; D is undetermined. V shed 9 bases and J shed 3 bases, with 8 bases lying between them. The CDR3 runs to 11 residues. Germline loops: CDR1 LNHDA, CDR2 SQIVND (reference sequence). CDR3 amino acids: CASQLDTEAFF. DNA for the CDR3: TGTGCCAGCCAACTAGACACTGAAGCTTTCTTT. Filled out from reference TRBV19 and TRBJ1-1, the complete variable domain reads DGGITQSPKYLFRKEGQNVTLSCEQNLNHDAMYWYRQDPGQGLRLIYYSQIVNDFQKGDIAEGYSVSREKKESFPLTVTSAQKNPTAFYLCASQLDTEAFFGQGTRLTVV.

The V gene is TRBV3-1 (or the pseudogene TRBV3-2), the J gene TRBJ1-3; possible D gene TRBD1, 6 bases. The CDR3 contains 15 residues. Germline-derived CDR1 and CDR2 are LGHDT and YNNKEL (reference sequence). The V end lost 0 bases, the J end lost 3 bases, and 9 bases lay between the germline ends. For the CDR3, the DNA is TGTGCCAGCAGCCAAGACCAGGGGTTTGGAAACACCATATATTTT. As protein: CASSQDQGFGNTIYF.

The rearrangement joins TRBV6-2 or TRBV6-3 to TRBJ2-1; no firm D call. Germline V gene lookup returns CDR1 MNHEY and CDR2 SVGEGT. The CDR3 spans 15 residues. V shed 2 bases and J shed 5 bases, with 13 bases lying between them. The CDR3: CASSYVEDHHNEQFF. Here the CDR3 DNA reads TGTGCCAGCAGTTACGTCGAGGATCATCACAATGAGCAGTTCTTC.

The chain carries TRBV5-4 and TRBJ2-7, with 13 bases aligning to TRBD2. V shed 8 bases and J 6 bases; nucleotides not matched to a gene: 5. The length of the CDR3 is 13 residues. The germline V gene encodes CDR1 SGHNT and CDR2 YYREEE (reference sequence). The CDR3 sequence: CASGTSGTREQYF. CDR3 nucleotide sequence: TGTGCCAGTGGGACTAGCGGGACCCGCGAGCAGTACTTC.

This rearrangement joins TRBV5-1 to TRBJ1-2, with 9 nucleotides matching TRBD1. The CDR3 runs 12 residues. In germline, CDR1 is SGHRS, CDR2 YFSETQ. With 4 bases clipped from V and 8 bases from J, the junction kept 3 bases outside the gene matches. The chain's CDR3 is CASSPDRGGYTF. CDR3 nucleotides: TGCGCCAGCAGCCCGGACAGGGGCGGCTACACCTTC.

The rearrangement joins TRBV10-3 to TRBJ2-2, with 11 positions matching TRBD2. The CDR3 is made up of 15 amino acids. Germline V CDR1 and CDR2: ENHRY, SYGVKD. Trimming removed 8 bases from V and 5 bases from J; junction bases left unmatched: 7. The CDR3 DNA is TGTGCCATCTATAGCGGGGGGGCCCGGACCGGGGAGCTGTTTTTT. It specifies CAIYSGGARTGELFF.

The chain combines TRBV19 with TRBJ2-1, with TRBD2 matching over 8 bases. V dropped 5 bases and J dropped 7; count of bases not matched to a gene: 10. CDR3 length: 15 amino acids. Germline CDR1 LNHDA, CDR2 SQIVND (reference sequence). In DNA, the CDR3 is TGTGCCAGTAGTCCGGGGGGGCTTCCCCAGAATGAGCAGTTCTTC. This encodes CASSPGGLPQNEQFF.

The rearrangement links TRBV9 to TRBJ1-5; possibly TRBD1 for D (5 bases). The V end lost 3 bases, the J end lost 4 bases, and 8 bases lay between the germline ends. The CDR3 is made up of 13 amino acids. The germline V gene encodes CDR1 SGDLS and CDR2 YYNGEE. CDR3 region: CASSAGVNQPQHF. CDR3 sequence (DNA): TGTGCCAGCAGCGCGGGGGTAAATCAGCCCCAGCATTTT.

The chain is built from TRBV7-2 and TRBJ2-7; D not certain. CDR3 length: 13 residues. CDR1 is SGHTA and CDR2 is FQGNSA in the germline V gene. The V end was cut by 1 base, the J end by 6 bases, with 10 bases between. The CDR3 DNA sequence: TGTGCCAGCAGCTTAGAACTTCCGGGCGAGCAGTACTTC. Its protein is CASSLELPGEQYF.

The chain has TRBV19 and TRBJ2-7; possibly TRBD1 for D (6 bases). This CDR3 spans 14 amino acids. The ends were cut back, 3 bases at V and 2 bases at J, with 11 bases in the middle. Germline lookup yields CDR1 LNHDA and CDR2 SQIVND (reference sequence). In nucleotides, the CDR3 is TGTGCCAGTAGTATCGAACAGGGTCCCTACGAGCAGTACTTC. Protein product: CASSIEQGPYEQYF.

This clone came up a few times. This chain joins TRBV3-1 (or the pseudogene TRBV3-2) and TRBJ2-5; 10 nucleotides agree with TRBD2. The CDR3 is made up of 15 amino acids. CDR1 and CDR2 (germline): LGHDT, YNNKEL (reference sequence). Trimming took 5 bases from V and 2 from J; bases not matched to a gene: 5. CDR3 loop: CASSFSGGRQETQYF. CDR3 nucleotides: TGTGCCAGCAGCTTTAGCGGGGGGAGGCAAGAGACCCAGTACTTC.

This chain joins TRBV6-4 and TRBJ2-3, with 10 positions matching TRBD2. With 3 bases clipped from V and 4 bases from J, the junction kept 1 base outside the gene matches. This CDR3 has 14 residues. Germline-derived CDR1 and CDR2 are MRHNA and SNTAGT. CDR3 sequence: CASSESGGADTQYF. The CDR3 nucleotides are TGTGCCAGCAGTGAAAGCGGGGGGGCAGATACGCAGTATTTT.

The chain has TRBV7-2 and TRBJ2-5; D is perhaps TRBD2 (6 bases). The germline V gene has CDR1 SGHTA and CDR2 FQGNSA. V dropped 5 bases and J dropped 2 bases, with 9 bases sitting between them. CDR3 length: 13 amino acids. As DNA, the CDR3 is TGTGCCAGCAGCGCGGGACCTCAAGAGACCCAGTACTTC. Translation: CASSAGPQETQYF.

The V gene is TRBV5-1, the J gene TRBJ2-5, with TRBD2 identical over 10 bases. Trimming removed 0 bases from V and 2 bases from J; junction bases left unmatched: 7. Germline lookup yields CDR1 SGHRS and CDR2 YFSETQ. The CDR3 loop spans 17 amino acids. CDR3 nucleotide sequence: TGCGCCAGCAGCTTGGATTCTAGCGGGAGCACTCAAGAGACCCAGTACTTC. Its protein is CASSLDSSGSTQETQYF.

The CDR3 DNA reads as TGTGCCAGCAGAGACGGGGGGGCGTACCAAGAGACCCAGTACTTC. This codes for CASRDGGAYQETQYF. The chain has TRBV3-1 (or the pseudogene TRBV3-2) and TRBJ2-5; 8 bases fit TRBD2. Germline V gives CDR1 LGHDT, CDR2 YNNKEL (reference sequence). This CDR3 has 15 residues. The trim removed 6 bases at V and 0 bases at J, leaving 6 bases unmatched.

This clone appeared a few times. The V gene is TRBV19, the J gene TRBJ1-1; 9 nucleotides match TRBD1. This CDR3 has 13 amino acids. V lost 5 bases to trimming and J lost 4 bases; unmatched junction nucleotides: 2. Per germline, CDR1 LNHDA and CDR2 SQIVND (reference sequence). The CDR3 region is CASSWDRVTEAFF. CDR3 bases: TGTGCCAGTAGTTGGGACAGGGTCACTGAAGCTTTCTTT.

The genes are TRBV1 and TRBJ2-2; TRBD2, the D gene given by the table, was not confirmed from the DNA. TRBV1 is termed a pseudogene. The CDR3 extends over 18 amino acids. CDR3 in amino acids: CTSSQGQLAGGPLGELFF. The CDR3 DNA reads TGCACCAGCAGCCAAGGTCAACTAGCGGGAGGGCCGCTCGGGGAGCTGTTTTTT.